Following are 5 T cell receptor beta chains from one sample sequenced in a study of regulatory T cells in long-lasting Graves disease. Time point meaning: newly diagnosed GD, antithyroid drugs for less than 3 months. TCR sequences were obtained from RNA taken from PBMCs. Arm-PCR with iRepertoire HTBI primers amplified the CDR3 regions for these TCR beta libraries. TCRdb recomputed calls from the multiplex PCR reads with MiXCR, one row per CDR3 protein. The top ten clones hold 15% to 20% of a sample with some 330,000 distinct CDR3 sequences, about an eighth of them seen once. These data were also reused for a study on T cells in Graves' hyperthyroidism and ophthalmopathy.

The input for sequencing was peripheral blood mononuclear cells (PBMCs), taken at new diagnosis, from a patient treated with antithyroid drugs. These receptors were obtained from a woman under 30 with Graves disease.

This clonotype was picked up many times. CDR3 sequence reads: CASSLLGGSVSYGYTF. The CDR3 bases are TGTGCCAGCAGCTTATTAGGGGGCTCAGTCTCCTATGGCTACACCTTC. The chain recombines TRBV7-2 with TRBJ1-2, with 7 bases lining up with TRBD1. CDR1 is SGHTA and CDR2 is FQGNSA in the germline V gene. With 2 bases clipped from V and 4 bases from J, the junction kept 10 bases outside the gene matches. The CDR3 runs to 16 residues. The full variable domain, its missing parts supplied by reference TRBV7-2 and TRBJ1-2, is GAGVSQSPSNKVTEKGKDVELRCDPISGHTALYWYRQSLGQGLEFLIYFQGNSAPDKSGLPSDRFSAERTGGSVSTLTIQRTQQEDSAVYLCASSLLGGSVSYGYTFGSGTRLTVV.

V gene TRBV14 combines with J gene TRBJ2-2; D not resolved. The CDR3 runs to 15 residues. Trimming left V 0 bases short and J 3 bases short, with 8 bases between. CDR1 and CDR2 from the germline V gene are SGHDN and FVKESK. CDR3 region: CASSQEVSYTGELFF. The CDR3 DNA is TGTGCCAGCAGCCAAGAAGTCAGCTACACCGGGGAGCTGTTTTTT.

The V and J genes are TRBV20-1 and TRBJ2-5; D uncertain. The CDR3 spans 12 residues. Trimming stripped 0 bases from V and 6 bases from J, with 8 bases between. Germline CDR1 DFQATT, CDR2 SNEGSKA (reference sequence). The CDR3 spells CSARDLGQTQYF. The CDR3 DNA sequence: TGCAGTGCTAGAGATCTCGGTCAGACCCAGTACTTC.

Many counts were recorded for this clonotype. This sequence joins TRBV7-9 and TRBJ1-5, with TRBD1 as a possible D gene (6 bases). V was shortened by 5 bases and J by 2 bases, with 10 bases between the two germline ends. This CDR3 is 14 amino acids long. The germline gives CDR1 SEHNR, CDR2 FQNEAQ (reference sequence). For the CDR3, the DNA is TGTGCCAGCAGCACAGGGCCGGGCAATCAGCCCCAGCATTTT. Amino acids: CASSTGPGNQPQHF.

This clonotype was seen many times. V gene TRBV12-3 or TRBV12-4 combines with J gene TRBJ2-2; 10 bases fit TRBD2. With 3 bases clipped from V and 1 base from J, the junction kept 5 bases outside the gene matches. The CDR3 is 17 amino acids. The DNA of the CDR3 is TGTGCCAGCAGTTTTCACGGACTAGCGGAGAACACCGGGGAGCTGTTTTTT. Its protein is CASSFHGLAENTGELFF.